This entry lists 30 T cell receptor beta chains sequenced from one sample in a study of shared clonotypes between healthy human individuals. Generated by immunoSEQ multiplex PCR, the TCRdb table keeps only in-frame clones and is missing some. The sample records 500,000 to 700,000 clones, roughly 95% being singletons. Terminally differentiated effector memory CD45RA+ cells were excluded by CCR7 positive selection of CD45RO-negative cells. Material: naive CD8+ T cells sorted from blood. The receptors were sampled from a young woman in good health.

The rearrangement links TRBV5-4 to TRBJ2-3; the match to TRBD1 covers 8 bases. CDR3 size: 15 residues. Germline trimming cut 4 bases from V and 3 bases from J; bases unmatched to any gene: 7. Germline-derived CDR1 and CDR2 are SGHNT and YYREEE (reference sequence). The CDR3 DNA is TGTGCCAGCAGCCTCAGGGACAGGAGGACAGATACGCAGTATTTT. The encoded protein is CASSLRDRRTDTQYF.

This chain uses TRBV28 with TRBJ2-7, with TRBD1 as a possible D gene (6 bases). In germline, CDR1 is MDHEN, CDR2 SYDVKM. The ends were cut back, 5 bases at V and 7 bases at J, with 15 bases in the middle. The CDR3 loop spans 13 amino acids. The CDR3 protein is CASSLRGSREQYF. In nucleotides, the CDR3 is TGTGCCAGCAGTCTAAGGGGGTCGCGAGAGCAGTACTTC.

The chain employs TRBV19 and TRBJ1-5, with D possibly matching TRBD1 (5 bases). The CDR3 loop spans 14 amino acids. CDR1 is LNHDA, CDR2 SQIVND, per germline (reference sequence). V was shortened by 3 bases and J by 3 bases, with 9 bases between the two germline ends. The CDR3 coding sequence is TGTGCCAGTAGTATGTGGGACGTCAATCAGCCCCAGCATTTT. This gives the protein CASSMWDVNQPQHF.

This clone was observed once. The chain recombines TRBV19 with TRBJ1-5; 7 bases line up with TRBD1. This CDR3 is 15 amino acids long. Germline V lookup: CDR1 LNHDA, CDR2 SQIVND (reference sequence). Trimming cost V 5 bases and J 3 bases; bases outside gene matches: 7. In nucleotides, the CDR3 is TGTGCCAGTAGTGAGGGACAGTTCTCCAATCAGCCCCAGCATTTT. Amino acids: CASSEGQFSNQPQHF.

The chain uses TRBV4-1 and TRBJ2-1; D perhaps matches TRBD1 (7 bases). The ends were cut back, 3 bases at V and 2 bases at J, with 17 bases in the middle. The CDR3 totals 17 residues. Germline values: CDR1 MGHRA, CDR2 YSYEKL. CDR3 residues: CASSQGRARGAYNEQFF. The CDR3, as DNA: TGCGCCAGCAGCCAGGGCCGGGCCAGGGGGGCCTACAATGAGCAGTTCTTC.

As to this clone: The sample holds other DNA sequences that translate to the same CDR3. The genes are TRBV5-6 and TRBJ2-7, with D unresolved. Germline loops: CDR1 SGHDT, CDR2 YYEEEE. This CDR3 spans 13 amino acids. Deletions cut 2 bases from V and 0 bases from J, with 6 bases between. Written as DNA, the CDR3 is TGTGCCAGCAGCTTAGACACCTCCTACGAGCAGTACTTC. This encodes CASSLDTSYEQYF.

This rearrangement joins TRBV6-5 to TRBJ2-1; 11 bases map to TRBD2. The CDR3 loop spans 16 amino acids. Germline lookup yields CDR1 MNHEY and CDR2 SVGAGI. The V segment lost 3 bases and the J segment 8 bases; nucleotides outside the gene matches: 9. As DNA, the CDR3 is TGTGCCAGCAGTTATCGGACTAGCGGGTGGGGGGATGAGCAGTTCTTC. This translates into CASSYRTSGWGDEQFF.

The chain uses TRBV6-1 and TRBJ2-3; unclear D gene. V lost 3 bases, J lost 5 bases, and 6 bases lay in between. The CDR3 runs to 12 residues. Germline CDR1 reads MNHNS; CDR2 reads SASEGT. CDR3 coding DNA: TGTGCCAGCAGTGATCTAGGAGATACGCAGTATTTT. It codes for CASSDLGDTQYF.

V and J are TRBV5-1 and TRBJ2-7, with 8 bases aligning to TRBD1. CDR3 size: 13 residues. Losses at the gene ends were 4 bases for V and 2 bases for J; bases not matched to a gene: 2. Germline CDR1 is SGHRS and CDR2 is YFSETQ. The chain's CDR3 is CASSGDRTYEQYF. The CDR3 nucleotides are TGCGCCAGCAGCGGGGACAGGACCTACGAGCAGTACTTC.

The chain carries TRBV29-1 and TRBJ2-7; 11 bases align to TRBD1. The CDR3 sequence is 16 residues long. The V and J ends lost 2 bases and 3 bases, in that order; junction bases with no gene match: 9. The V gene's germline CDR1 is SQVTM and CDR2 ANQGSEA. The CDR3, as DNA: TGCAGCGTTGAAAGGTGGTCGGGACAGGGGGTCTACGAGCAGTACTTC. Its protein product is CSVERWSGQGVYEQYF.

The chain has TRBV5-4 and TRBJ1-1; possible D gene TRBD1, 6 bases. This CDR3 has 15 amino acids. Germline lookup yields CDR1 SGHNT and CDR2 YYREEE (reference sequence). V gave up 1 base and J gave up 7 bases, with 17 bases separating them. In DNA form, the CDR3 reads TGTGCCAGCAGCTTGTTGTCCCAGGGGATGGGTGAAGCTTTCTTT. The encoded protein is CASSLLSQGMGEAFF.

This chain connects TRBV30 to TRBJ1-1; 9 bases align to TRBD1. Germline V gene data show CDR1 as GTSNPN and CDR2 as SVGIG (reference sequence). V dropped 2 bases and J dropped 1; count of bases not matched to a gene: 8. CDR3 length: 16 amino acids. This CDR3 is CAWSHPTGGRNTEAFF. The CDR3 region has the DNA TGTGCCTGGAGTCATCCTACAGGGGGCAGGAACACTGAAGCTTTCTTT.

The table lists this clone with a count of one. CDR3 coding DNA: TGTGCCAGCAGCCCCGCCGGGACAGCCGACCACGAGCAGTACTTC. It translates to CASSPAGTADHEQYF. V and J are TRBV13 and TRBJ2-7, with 7 bases that match TRBD1. Trimming removed 5 bases from V and 5 bases from J; junction bases left unmatched: 12. CDR3 size: 15 residues. Germline values: CDR1 PRHDT, CDR2 FYEKMQ (reference sequence).

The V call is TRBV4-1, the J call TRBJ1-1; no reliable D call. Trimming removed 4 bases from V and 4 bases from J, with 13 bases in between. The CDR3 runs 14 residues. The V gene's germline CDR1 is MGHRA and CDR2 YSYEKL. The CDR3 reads CASSPQVLSTEAFF. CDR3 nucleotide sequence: TGCGCCAGCAGCCCCCAGGTCCTTTCCACTGAAGCTTTCTTT.

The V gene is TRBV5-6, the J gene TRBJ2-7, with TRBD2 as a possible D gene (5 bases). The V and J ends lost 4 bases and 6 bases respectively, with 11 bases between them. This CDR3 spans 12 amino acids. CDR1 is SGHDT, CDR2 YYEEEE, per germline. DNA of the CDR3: TGTGCCAGCAGCCCACCCGAGGGCGAGCAGTACTTC. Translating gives CASSPPEGEQYF.

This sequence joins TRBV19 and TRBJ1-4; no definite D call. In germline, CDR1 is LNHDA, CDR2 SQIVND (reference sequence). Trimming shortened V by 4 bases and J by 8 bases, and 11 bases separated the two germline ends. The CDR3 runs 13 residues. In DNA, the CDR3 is TGTGCCAGTAGTAACCCAGGCTCGGAAAAACTGTTTTTT. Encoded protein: CASSNPGSEKLFF.

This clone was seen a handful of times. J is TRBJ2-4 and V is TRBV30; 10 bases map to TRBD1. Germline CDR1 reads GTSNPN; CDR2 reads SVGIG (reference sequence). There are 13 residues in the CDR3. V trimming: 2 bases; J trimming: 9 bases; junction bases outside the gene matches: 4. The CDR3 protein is CAWSLGQGSIQYF. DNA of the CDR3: TGTGCCTGGAGTCTGGGACAGGGGAGCATTCAGTACTTC.

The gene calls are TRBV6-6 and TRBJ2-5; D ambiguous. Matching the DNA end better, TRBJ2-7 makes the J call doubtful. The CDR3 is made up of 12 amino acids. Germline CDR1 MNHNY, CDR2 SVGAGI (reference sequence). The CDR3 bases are TGTGCCAGCAGCCAGAGCTCCTACGAGCAGTACTTC. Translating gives CASSQSSYEQYF.

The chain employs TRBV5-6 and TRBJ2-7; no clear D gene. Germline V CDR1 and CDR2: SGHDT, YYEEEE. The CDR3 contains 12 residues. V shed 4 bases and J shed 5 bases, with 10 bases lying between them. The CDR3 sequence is CASSEESHEQYF. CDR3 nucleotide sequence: TGTGCCAGCAGCGAAGAATCCCACGAGCAGTACTTC.

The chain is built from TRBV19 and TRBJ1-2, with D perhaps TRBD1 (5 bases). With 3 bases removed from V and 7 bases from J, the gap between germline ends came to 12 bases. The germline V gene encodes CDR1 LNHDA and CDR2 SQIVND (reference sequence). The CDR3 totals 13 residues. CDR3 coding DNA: TGTGCCAGTAGTATGTCGGGGCTAGTTGGCTACACCTTC. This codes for CASSMSGLVGYTF. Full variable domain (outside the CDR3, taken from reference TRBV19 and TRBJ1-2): DGGITQSPKYLFRKEGQNVTLSCEQNLNHDAMYWYRQDPGQGLRLIYYSQIVNDFQKGDIAEGYSVSREKKESFPLTVTSAQKNPTAFYLCASSMSGLVGYTFGSGTRLTVV.

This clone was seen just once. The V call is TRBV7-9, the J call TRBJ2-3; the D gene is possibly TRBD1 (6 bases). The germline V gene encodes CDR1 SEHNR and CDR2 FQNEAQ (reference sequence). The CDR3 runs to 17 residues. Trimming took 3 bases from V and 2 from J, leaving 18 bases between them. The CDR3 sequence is CASSFPGLDRFTDTQYF. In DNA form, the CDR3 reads TGTGCCAGCAGCTTCCCTGGGTTGGACAGATTCACAGATACGCAGTATTTT.

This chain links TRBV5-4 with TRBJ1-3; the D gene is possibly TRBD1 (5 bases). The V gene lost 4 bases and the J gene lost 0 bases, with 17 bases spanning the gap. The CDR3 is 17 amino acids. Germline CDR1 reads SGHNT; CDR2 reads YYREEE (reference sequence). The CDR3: CASSAGDSLLSGNTIYF. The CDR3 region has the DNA TGTGCCAGCAGCGCCGGCGACAGCCTCCTCTCTGGAAACACCATATATTTT.

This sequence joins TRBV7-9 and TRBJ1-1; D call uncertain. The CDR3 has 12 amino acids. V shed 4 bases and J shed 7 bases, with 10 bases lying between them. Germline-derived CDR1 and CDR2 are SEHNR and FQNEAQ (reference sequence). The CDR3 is CASSSSQVEAFF. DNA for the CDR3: TGTGCCAGCAGCTCCTCCCAGGTTGAAGCTTTCTTT.

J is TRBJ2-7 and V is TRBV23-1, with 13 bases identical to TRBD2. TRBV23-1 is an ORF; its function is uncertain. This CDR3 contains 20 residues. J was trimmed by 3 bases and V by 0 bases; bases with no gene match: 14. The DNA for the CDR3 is TGCGCCAGCAGTCAATCGCACAGGCCTAGGACTAGCGGGAGACGCTACGAGCAGTACTTC. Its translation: CASSQSHRPRTSGRRYEQYF.

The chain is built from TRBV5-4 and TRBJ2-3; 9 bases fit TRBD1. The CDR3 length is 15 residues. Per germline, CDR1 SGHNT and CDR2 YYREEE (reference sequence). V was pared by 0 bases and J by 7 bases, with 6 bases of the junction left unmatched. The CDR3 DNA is TGTGCCAGCAGCTTGGAAGGGACAGGGCAATATACGCAGTATTTT. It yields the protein CASSLEGTGQYTQYF.

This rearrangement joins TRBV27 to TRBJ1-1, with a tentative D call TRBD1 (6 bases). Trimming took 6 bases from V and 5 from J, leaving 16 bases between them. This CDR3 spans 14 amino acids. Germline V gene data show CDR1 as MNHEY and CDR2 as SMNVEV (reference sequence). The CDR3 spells CASSWAGGPTEAFF. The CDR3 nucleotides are TGTGCCAGCAGCTGGGCCGGGGGCCCGACTGAAGCTTTCTTT.

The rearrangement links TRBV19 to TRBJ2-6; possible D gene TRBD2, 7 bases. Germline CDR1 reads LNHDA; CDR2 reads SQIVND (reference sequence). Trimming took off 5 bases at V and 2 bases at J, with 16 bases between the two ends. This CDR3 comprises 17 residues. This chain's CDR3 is CASSGGGARPGANVLTF. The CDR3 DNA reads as TGTGCCAGTAGTGGAGGGGGGGCTAGGCCTGGGGCCAACGTCCTGACTTTC.

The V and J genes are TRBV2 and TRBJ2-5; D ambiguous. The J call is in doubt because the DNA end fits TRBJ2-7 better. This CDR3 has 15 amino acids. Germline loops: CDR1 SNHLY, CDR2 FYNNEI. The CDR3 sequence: CASSEASPPAYEQYF. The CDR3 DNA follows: TGTGCCAGCAGTGAAGCTAGTCCGCCAGCCTACGAGCAGTACTTC.

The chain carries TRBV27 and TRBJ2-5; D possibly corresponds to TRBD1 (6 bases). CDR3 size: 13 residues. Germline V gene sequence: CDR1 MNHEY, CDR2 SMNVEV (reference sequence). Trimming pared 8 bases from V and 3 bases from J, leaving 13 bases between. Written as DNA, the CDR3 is TGTGCCAGCTCCCGGGACATAGAAGAGACCCAGTACTTC. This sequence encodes CASSRDIEETQYF.

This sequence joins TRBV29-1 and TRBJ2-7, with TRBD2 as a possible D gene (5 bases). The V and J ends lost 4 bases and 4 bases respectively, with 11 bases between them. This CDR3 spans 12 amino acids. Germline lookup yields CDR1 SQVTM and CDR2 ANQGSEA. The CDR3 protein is CSVAGSSYEQYF. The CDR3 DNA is TGCAGCGTTGCTGGGAGTTCATACGAGCAGTACTTC.